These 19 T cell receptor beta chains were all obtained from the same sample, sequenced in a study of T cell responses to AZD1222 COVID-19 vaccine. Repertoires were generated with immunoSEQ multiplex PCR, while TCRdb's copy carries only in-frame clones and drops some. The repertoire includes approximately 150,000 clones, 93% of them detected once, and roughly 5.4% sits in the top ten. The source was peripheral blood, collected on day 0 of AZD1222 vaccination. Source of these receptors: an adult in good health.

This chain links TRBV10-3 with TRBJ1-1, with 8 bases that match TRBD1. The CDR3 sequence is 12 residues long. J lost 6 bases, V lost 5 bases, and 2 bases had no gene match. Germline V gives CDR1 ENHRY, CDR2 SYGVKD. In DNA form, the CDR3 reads TGTGCCATCAGTCCGACAGGGGCTGAAGCTTTCTTT. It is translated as CAISPTGAEAFF.

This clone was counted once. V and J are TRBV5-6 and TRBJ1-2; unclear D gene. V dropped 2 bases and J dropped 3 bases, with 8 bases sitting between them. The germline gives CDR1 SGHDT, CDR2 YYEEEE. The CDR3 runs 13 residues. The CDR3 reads CASSLGGDYGYTF. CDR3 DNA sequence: TGTGCCAGCAGCTTAGGCGGGGACTATGGCTACACCTTC.

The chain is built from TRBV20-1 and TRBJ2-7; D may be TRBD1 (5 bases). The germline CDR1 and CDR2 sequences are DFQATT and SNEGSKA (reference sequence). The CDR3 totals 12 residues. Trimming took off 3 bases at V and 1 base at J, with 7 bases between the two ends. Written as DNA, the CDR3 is TGCAGTGCTAGTAGGGGATCCTACGAGCAGTACTTC. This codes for CSASRGSYEQYF.

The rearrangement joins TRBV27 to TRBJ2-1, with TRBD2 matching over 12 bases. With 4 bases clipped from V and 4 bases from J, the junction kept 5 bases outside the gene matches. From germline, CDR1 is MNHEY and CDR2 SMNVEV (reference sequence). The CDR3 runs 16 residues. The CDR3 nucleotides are TGTGCCAGCAGTTCGGGACTAGCGGGCCTATACAATGAGCAGTTCTTC. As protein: CASSSGLAGLYNEQFF.

This CDR3 is CASSIAPGANTEAFF. As DNA, the CDR3 is TGTGCCAGTAGTATAGCCCCGGGGGCGAACACTGAAGCTTTCTTT. The chain uses TRBV19 and TRBJ1-1; tentative D call: TRBD1 (6 bases). The CDR3 has 15 amino acids. The V and J ends lost 1 base and 1 base respectively, with 10 bases between them. The germline CDR1 and CDR2 sequences are LNHDA and SQIVND (reference sequence).

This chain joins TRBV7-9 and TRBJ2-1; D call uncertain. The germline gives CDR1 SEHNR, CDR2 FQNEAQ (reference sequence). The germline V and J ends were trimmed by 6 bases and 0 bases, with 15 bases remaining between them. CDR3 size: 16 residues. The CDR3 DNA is TGTGCCAGCAGAGTAAGTGGACCGAGCTCCTACAATGAGCAGTTCTTC. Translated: CASRVSGPSSYNEQFF.

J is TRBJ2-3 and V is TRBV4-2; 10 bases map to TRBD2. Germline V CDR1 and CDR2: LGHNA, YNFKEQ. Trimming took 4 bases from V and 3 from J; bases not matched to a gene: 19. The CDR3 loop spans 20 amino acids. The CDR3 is CASSRWFGTGLAAGTDTQYF. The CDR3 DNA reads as TGTGCCAGCAGCCGCTGGTTTGGGACTGGACTAGCGGCAGGTACAGATACGCAGTATTTT.

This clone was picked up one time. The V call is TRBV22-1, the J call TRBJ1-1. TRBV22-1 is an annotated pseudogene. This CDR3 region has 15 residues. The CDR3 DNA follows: TGTCCTGGGAGCGCACTTATTCGGGTGAACACTGAAGCTTTCTTT. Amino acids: CPGSALIRVNTEAFF.

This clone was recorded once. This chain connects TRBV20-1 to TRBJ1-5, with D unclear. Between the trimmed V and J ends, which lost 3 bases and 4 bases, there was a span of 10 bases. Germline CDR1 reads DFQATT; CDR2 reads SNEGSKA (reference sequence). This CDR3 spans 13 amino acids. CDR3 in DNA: TGCAGTGCTAGTCCGGCTTGGAATCAGCCCCAGCATTTT. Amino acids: CSASPAWNQPQHF.

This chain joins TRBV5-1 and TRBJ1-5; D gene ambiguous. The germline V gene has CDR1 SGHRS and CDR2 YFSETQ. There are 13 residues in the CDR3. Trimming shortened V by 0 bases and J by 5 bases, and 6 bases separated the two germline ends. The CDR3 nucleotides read TGCGCCAGCAGCTTGGGGCACGATCAGCCCCAGCATTTT. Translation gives CASSLGHDQPQHF. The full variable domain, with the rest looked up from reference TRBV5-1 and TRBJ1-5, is KAGVTQTPRYLIKTRGQQVTLSCSPISGHRSVSWYQQTPGQGLQFLFEYFSETQRNKGNFPGRFSGRQFSNSRSEMNVSTLELGDSALYLCASSLGHDQPQHFGDGTRLSIL.

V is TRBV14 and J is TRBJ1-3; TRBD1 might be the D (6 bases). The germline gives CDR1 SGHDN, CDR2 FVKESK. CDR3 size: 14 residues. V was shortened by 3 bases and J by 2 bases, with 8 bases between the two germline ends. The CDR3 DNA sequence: TGTGCCAGCAGCCACGGGGGGCCTGGAAACACCATATATTTT. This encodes CASSHGGPGNTIYF.

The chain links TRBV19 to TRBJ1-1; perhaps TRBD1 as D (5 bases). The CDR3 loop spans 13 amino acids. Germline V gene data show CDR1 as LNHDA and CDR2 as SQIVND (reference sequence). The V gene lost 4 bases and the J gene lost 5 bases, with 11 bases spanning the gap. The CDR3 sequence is CASSTGRSTEAFF. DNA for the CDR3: TGTGCCAGTAGTACGGGACGTTCAACTGAAGCTTTCTTT.

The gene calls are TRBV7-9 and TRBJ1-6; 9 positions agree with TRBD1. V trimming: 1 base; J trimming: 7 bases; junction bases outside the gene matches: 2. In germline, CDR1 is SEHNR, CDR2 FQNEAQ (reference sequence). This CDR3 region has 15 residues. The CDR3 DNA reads TGTGCCAGCAGCTTAGAAGGGACAGGGAATTCACCCCTCCACTTT. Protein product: CASSLEGTGNSPLHF.

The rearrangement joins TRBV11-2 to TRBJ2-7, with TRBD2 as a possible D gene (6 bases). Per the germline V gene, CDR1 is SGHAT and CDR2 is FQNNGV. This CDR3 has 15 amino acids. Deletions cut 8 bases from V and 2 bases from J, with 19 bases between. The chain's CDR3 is CASGAASASAYEQYF. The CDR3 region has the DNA TGTGCCAGCGGGGCGGCTAGCGCGAGTGCCTACGAGCAGTACTTC.

Here the CDR3 reads CASSLSRDRLDIQYF. Here the CDR3 DNA reads TGCGCCAGCAGCTTGTCCCGGGACAGGCTGGACATTCAGTACTTC. This rearrangement joins TRBV5-1 to TRBJ2-4, with TRBD1 identical over 8 bases. CDR3 size: 15 residues. Trimming at V came to 1 base and at J to 8 bases, leaving 8 bases not matched to a gene. From germline, CDR1 is SGHRS and CDR2 YFSETQ.

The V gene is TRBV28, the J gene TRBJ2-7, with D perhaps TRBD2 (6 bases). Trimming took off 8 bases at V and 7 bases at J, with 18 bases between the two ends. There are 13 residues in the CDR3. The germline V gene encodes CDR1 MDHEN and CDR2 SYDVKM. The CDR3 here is CASAGGVAEEQYF. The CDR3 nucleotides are TGTGCCAGCGCTGGCGGGGTCGCGGAGGAGCAGTACTTC.

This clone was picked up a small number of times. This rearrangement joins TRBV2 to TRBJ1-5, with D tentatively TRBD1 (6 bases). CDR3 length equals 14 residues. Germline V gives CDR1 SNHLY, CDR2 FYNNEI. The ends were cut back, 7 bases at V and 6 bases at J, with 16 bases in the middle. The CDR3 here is CASTGGAVIQPQHF. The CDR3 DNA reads TGTGCCAGCACGGGGGGGGCAGTTATTCAGCCCCAGCATTTT.

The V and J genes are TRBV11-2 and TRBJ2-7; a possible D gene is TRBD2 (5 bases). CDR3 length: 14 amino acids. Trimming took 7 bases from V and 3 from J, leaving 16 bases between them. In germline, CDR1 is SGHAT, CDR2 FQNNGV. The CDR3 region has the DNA TGTGCCAGCAAAAGGACTCCGGTAGGCTACGAGCAGTACTTC. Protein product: CASKRTPVGYEQYF. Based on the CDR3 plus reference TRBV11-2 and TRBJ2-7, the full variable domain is EAGVAQSPRYKIIEKRQSVAFWCNPISGHATLYWYQQILGQGPKLLIQFQNNGVVDDSQLPKDRFSAERLKGVDSTLKIQPAKLEDSAVYLCASKRTPVGYEQYFGPGTRLTVT.

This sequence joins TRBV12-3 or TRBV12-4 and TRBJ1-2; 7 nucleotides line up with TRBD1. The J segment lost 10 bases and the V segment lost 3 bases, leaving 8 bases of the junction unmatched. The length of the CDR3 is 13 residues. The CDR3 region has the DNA TGTGCCAGCAGTTTTAGAGAGGGGGCTGACTACACCTTC. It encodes CASSFREGADYTF.